Shown below are 8 T cell receptor beta chains from a single sample sequenced in a study of somatic mutations in cytotoxic T cells in rheumatoid arthritis. Only in-frame clones appear in the TCRdb table, and some are missing; sequencing was by immunoSEQ multiplex PCR. The table records tens of thousands of clones, approximately 80% of them present only once. Sequencing was performed on CD8+ T cells sorted from blood. The receptors here all came from a man aged 35-49 years in good health.

The chain carries TRBV27 and TRBJ2-7; no firm D call. Germline CDR1 is MNHEY and CDR2 is SMNVEV (reference sequence). This CDR3 comprises 14 residues. Between the trimmed V and J ends, which lost 3 bases and 4 bases, there was a span of 13 bases. CDR3 protein: CASSFTLGSYEQYF. The CDR3 region has the DNA TGTGCCAGCAGTTTCACATTAGGTAGTTACGAGCAGTACTTC.

The chain uses TRBV11-2 and TRBJ1-2; D gene uncertain. CDR1 is SGHAT and CDR2 is FQNNGV in the germline V gene. The CDR3 covers 13 residues. V gave up 3 bases and J gave up 5 bases, with 10 bases separating them. This chain's CDR3 is CASSLGSIYGYTF. The CDR3 nucleotides are TGTGCCAGCAGCTTGGGCAGCATTTATGGCTACACCTTC.

DNA for the CDR3: TGTGCCAGCAGGGTTAGGGACAGGAGGGACTCAGAAGCTTTCTTT. It encodes CASRVRDRRDSEAFF. The J gene is TRBJ1-1, the V gene TRBV28; 8 positions match TRBD1. CDR3 size: 15 residues. The V gene's germline CDR1 is MDHEN and CDR2 SYDVKM. V trimming: 6 bases; J trimming: 8 bases; junction bases outside the gene matches: 14.

The chain combines TRBV5-4 with TRBJ1-1; tentative D call: TRBD1 (6 bases). CDR1 and CDR2 (germline): SGHNT, YYREEE (reference sequence). This CDR3 has 15 residues. Trimming pared 0 bases from V and 1 base from J, leaving 10 bases between. The DNA of the CDR3 is TGTGCCAGCAGCTTGGGGGGGCTGGGGAACACTGAAGCTTTCTTT. Translated: CASSLGGLGNTEAFF.

This clone has more than one count but fewer than ten. The chain couples TRBV2 to TRBJ2-7; D call uncertain. Per the germline V gene, CDR1 is SNHLY and CDR2 is FYNNEI. CDR3 length: 12 residues. V was trimmed by 4 bases and J by 2 bases, leaving 6 bases between them. CDR3 loop: CASSVQAYEQYF. The CDR3, as DNA: TGTGCCAGCAGTGTCCAGGCCTACGAGCAGTACTTC.

CDR3 coding DNA: TGTGCCAGCAGTTTAGGTGCCACAGATACGCAGTATTTT. It is translated as CASSLGATDTQYF. The chain is built from TRBV27 and TRBJ2-3; the D is unclear. With 2 bases removed from V and 2 bases from J, the gap between germline ends came to 5 bases. This CDR3 contains 13 residues. Germline assignment: CDR1 MNHEY and CDR2 SMNVEV (reference sequence).

The rearrangement joins TRBV27 to TRBJ2-3, with a tentative D call TRBD1 (5 bases). V lost 5 bases, J lost 0 bases, and 9 bases lay in between. Germline V gene lookup returns CDR1 MNHEY and CDR2 SMNVEV (reference sequence). This CDR3 has 14 amino acids. DNA of the CDR3: TGTGCCAGCAGTCCTTACAGGAGCACAGATACGCAGTATTTT. It codes for CASSPYRSTDTQYF.

This clone came up a few times. The chain is built from TRBV27 and TRBJ1-1; D is undetermined. Trimming pared 0 bases from V and 8 bases from J, leaving 10 bases between. Looked up from germline, CDR1 is MNHEY and CDR2 is SMNVEV (reference sequence). There are 13 residues in the CDR3. The CDR3 protein is CASSLSIRVEAFF. The CDR3 region has the DNA TGTGCCAGCAGTTTATCGATTAGGGTAGAAGCTTTCTTT.